These 3 T cell receptor beta chains originate from one sample sequenced in a study of blood T cell repertoires in COVID-19. Repertoires were generated with immunoSEQ multiplex PCR, while TCRdb's copy carries only in-frame clones and drops some. Among about 83,000 clones listed, approximately 86% were seen once. The sample taken for sequencing was peripheral blood. The receptor set was obtained from a man at least 80 years old with active or convalescent COVID-19.

A note on this clone: Other nucleotide sequences in the sample specify the same CDR3. The chain couples TRBV5-1 to TRBJ1-1; a weak D match, TRBD1 (5 bases). V lost 0 bases and J lost 1, with 7 bases in between. The germline CDR1 and CDR2 sequences are SGHRS and YFSETQ. CDR3 length: 14 amino acids. In nucleotides, the CDR3 is TGCGCCAGCAGCTTGGGGGGCGGGAACACTGAAGCTTTCTTT. Its protein is CASSLGGGNTEAFF. The variable domain in full, completed from reference TRBV5-1 and TRBJ1-1, reads KAGVTQTPRYLIKTRGQQVTLSCSPISGHRSVSWYQQTPGQGLQFLFEYFSETQRNKGNFPGRFSGRQFSNSRSEMNVSTLELGDSALYLCASSLGGGNTEAFFGQGTRLTVV.

This clone was picked up one time. V gene TRBV18 combines with J gene TRBJ1-5; 10 positions match TRBD1. The V gene end was trimmed by 6 bases and the J gene end by 2 bases; junction bases not matched to a gene: 7. The CDR3 is 16 amino acids. Germline CDR1 reads KGHSH; CDR2 reads LQKENI. CDR3 protein: CASSRQGAHGNQPQHF. The CDR3 bases are TGTGCCAGCTCCCGACAGGGGGCACATGGCAATCAGCCCCAGCATTTT.

This sequence joins TRBV7-9 and TRBJ2-2, with 7 positions matching TRBD2. There are 15 residues in the CDR3. The germline V gene encodes CDR1 SEHNR and CDR2 FQNEAQ (reference sequence). V shed 2 bases and J 1 base; nucleotides not matched to a gene: 1. CDR3 nucleotide sequence: TGTGCCAGCAGCTTAAGGGAGGGGAACACCGGGGAGCTGTTTTTT. This encodes CASSLREGNTGELFF.